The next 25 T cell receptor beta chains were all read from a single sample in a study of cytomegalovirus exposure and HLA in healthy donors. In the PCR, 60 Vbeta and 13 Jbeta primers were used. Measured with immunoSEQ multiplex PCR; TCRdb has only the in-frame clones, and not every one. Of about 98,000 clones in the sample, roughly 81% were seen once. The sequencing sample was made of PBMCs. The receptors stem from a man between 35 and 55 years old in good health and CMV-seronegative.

The CDR3 sequence: CASSQPRDRPQETQYF. CDR3 bases: TGTGCCAGCAGCCAGCCGCGGGACAGGCCACAAGAGACCCAGTACTTC. The chain links TRBV5-6 to TRBJ2-5, with 8 positions matching TRBD1. From germline, CDR1 is SGHDT and CDR2 YYEEEE. The V gene end was trimmed by 4 bases and the J gene end by 2 bases; junction bases not matched to a gene: 10. The CDR3 covers 16 residues.

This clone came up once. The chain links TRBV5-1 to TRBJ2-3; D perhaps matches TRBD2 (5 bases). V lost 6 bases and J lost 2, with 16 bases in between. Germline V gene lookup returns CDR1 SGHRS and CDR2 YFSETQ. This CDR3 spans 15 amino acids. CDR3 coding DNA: TGCGCCAGCAAAATGCAGACTACCCCCACAGATACGCAGTATTTT. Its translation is CASKMQTTPTDTQYF.

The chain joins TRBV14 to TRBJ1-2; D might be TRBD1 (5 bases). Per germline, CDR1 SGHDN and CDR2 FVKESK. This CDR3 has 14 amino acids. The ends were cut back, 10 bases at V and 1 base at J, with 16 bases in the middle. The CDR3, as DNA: TGTGCCAAATCCGGGGGACTGAATAACTATGGCTACACCTTC. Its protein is CAKSGGLNNYGYTF.

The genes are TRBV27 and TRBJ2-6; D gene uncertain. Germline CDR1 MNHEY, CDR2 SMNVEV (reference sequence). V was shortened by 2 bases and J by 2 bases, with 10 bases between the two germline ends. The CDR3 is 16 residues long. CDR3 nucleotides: TGTGCCAGCAGTTTAATCTCAGGTGCTGGGGCCAACGTCCTGACTTTC. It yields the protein CASSLISGAGANVLTF.

The chain's CDR3 is CASSFSGDSNQPQHF. The CDR3 DNA sequence: TGTGCCAGCAGCTTCTCGGGGGATAGCAATCAGCCCCAGCATTTT. J is TRBJ1-5 and V is TRBV9; D may be TRBD1 (5 bases). Trimming stripped 4 bases from V and 0 bases from J, with 11 bases between. This CDR3 has 15 amino acids. Germline lookup yields CDR1 SGDLS and CDR2 YYNGEE. Full variable domain (rest looked up from reference TRBV9 and TRBJ1-5): DSGVTQTPKHLITATGQRVTLRCSPRSGDLSVYWYQQSLDQGLQFLIQYYNGEERAKGNILERFSAQQFPDLHSELNLSSLELGDSALYFCASSFSGDSNQPQHFGDGTRLSIL.

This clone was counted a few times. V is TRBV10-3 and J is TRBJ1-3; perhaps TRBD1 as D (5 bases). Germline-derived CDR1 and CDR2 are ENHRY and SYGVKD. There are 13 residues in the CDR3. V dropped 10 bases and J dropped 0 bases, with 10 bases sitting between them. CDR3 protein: CASRVSSGNTIYF. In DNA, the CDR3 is TGTGCCAGCAGGGTTAGCTCTGGAAACACCATATATTTT.

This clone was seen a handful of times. DNA for the CDR3: TGTGCCAGCAGCTTAAACAGGGTCTACAATGAGCAGTTCTTC. This translates into CASSLNRVYNEQFF. V is TRBV7-8 and J is TRBJ2-1, with D perhaps TRBD1 (6 bases). V lost 2 bases to trimming and J lost 3 bases, with 8 bases between them. The length of the CDR3 is 14 residues. CDR1 and CDR2 from the germline V gene are SGHVS and FQNEAQ.

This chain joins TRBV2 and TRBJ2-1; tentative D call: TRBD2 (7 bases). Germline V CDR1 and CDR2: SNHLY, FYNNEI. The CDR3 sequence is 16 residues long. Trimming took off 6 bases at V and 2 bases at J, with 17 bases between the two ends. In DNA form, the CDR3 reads TGTGCCAGCAGCCAATCGCGGGGGACAACCTACAATGAGCAGTTCTTC. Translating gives CASSQSRGTTYNEQFF.

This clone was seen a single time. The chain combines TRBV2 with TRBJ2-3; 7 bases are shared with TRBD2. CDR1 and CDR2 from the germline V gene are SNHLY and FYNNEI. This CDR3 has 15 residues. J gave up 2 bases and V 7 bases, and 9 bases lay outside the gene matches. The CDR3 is CASTTSGAHTDTQYF. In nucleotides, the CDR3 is TGTGCCAGCACTACAAGCGGGGCTCACACAGATACGCAGTATTTT.

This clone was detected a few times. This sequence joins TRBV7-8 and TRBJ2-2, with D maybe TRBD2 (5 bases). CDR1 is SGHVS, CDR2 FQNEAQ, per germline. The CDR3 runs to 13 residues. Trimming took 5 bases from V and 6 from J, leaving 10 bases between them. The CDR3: CASSRRRAGELFF. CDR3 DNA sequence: TGTGCCAGCAGCAGGAGGCGGGCCGGGGAGCTGTTTTTT.

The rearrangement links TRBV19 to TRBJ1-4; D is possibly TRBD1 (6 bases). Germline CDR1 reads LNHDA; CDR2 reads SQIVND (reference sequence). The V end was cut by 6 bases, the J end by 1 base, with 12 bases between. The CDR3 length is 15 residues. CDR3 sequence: CASSRTEKTNEKLFF. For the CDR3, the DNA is TGTGCCAGTAGCAGGACAGAGAAAACTAATGAAAAACTGTTTTTT.

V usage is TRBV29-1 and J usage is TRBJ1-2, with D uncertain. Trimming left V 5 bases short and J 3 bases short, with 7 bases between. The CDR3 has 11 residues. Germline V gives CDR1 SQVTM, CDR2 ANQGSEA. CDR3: CSVLGDYGYTF. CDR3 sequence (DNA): TGCAGCGTTCTAGGAGACTATGGCTACACCTTC.

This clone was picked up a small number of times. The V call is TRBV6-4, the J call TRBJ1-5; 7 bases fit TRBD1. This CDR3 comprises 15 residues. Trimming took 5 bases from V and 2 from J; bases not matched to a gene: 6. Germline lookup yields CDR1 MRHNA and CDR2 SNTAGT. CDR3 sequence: CASSQNTGGNQPQHF. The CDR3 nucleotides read TGTGCCAGCAGTCAAAACACAGGGGGCAATCAGCCCCAGCATTTT.

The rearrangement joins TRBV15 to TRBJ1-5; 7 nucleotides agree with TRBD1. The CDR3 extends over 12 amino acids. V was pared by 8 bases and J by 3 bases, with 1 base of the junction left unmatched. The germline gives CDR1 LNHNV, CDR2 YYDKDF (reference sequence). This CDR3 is CATGTANQPQHF. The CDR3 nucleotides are TGTGCCACCGGGACAGCCAATCAGCCCCAGCATTTT.

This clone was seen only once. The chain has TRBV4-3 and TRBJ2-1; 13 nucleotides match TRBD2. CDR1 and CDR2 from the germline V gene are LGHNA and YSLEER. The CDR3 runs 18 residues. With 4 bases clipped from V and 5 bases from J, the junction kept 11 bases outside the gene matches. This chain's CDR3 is CASSPKKGTSGEDNEQFF. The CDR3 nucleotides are TGCGCCAGCAGCCCAAAGAAGGGGACTAGCGGGGAGGACAATGAGCAGTTCTTC.

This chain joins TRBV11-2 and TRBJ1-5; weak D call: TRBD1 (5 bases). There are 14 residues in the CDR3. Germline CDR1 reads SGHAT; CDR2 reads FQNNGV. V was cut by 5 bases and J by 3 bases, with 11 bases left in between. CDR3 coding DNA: TGTGCCAGCAGCAAGGACACGATCAATCAGCCCCAGCATTTT. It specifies CASSKDTINQPQHF.

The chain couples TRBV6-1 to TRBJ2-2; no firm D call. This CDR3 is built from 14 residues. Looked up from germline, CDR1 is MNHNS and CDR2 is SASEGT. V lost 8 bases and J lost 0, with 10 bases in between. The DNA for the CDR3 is TGTGCCAGCGCGCGGCTACCGAACACCGGGGAGCTGTTTTTT. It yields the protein CASARLPNTGELFF.

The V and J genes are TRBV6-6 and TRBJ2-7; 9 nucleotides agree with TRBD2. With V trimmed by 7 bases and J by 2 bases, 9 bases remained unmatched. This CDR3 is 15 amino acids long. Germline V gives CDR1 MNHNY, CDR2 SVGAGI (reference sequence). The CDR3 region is CASNHGLAGAYEQYF. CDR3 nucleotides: TGTGCCAGCAACCACGGGTTAGCGGGGGCCTACGAGCAGTACTTC.

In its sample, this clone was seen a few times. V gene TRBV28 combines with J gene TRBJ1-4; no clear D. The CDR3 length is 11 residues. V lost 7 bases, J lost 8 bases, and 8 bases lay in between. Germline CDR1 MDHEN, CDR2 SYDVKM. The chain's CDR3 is CASMGGEKLFF. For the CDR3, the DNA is TGTGCCAGCATGGGAGGGGAAAAACTGTTTTTT. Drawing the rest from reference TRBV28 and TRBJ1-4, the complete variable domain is DVKVTQSSRYLVKRTGEKVFLECVQDMDHENMFWYRQDPGLGLRLIYFSYDVKMKEKGDIPEGYSVSREKKERFSLILESASTNQTSMYLCASMGGEKLFFGSGTQLSVL.

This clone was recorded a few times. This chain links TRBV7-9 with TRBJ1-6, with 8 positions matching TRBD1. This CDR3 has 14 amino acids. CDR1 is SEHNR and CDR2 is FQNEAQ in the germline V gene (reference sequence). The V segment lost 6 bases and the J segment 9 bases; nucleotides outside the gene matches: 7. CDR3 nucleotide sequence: TGTGCCAGCAGAGGACAGGGAGTGGTTTCACCCCTCCACTTT. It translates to CASRGQGVVSPLHF.

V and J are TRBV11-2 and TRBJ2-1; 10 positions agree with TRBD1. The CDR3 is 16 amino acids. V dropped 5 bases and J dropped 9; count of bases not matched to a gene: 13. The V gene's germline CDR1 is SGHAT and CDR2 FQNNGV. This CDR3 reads CASSPPYDRGRFEQFF. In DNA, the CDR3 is TGTGCCAGCAGCCCACCTTACGACAGGGGGCGGTTTGAGCAGTTCTTC.

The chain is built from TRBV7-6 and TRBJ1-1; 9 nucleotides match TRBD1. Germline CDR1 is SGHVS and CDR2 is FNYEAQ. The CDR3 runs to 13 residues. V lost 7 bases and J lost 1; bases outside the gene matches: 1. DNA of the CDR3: TGTGCCAGCACGACAGGGGGGAACACTGAAGCTTTCTTT. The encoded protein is CASTTGGNTEAFF.

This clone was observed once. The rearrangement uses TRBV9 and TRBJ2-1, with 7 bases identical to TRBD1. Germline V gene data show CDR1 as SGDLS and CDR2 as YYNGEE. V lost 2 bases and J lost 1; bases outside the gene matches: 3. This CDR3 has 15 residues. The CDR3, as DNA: TGTGCCAGCAGCGTGACAGGGTTTTCCTACAATGAGCAGTTCTTC. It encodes CASSVTGFSYNEQFF.

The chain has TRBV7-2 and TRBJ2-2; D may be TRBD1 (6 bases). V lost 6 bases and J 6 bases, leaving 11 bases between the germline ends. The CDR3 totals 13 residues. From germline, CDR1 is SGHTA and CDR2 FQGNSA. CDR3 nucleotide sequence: TGTGCCAGCAGTGAAAACAGGGCCGGGGAGCTGTTTTTT. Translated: CASSENRAGELFF.

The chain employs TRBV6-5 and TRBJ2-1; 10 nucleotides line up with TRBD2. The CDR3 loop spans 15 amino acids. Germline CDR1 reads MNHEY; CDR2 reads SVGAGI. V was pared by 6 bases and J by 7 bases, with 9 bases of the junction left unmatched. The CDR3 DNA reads TGTGCCAGCAGCCCTACTAGCGGGGTTGGAAATGAGCAGTTCTTC. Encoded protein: CASSPTSGVGNEQFF.